A selection of T cell receptor beta chains follows, all from one sample in a study of T cell responses to AZD1222 COVID-19 vaccine. The protocol was immunoSEQ multiplex PCR, while the TCRdb copy is restricted to in-frame clones and leaves out a portion. The table has 95,000 to 150,000 clones, 88% seen once; the top ten hold 4% to 5.5%. Source: peripheral blood, taken on day 0 of AZD1222 vaccination. These receptors all come from an adult in good health. Each CDR3 is given with its conserved first and last residue. Each record gives: clone size, V gene, D gene, J gene, CDR3 DNA, CDR3 protein. D genes are given only for firm matches. Clone size is not always given. Where it is, it says once, few, many or a class for expanded clones.

size: .; V: TRBV6-5; D: .; J: TRBJ2-3; DNA: TGTGCCAGCAGTTACTCTGGGGGCTCTAGCACAGATACGCAGTATTTT; CDR3: CASSYSGGSSTDTQYF
size: .; V: TRBV7-2; D: TRBD1; J: TRBJ1-6; DNA: TGTGCCAGCAGCTTAGTTGCACAGGGGGCATCACCCCTCCACTTT; CDR3: CASSLVAQGASPLHF
size: .; V: TRBV7-3; D: .; J: TRBJ2-7; DNA: TGTGCCAGCAGCTTAATGCACAGCTCCTACGAGCAGTACTTC; CDR3: CASSLMHSSYEQYF
size: .; V: TRBV18; D: .; J: TRBJ1-1; DNA: TGTGCCAGCTCACCTTTTGATTCGGGGGGCACTGAAGCTTTCTTT; CDR3: CASSPFDSGGTEAFF
size: .; V: TRBV7-2; D: TRBD1; J: TRBJ2-5; DNA: TGTGCCAGCGCAAAGGACAGGGGGGGAGAGACCCAGTACTTC; CDR3: CASAKDRGGETQYF
size: .; V: TRBV4-1; D: TRBD1; J: TRBJ2-1; DNA: TGCGCCAGCAGCCAAGAAACGGGACAGGGATTTACGCCCCACAATGAGCAGTTCTTC; CDR3: CASSQETGQGFTPHNEQFF
size: once; V: TRBV6-2/TRBV6-3; D: TRBD1; J: TRBJ1-1; DNA: TGTGCCAGCAGTTCGGACAGGGCCACTGAAGCTTTCTTT; CDR3: CASSSDRATEAFF
size: .; V: TRBV2; D: .; J: TRBJ2-5; DNA: TGTGCCAGCAGTTACAGCCAAGAGACCCAGTACTTC; CDR3: CASSYSQETQYF
size: .; V: TRBV11-3; D: TRBD1; J: TRBJ2-3; DNA: TGTGCCAGCAGCCCTCGGACAGGGGACCTAGATACGCAGTATTTT; CDR3: CASSPRTGDLDTQYF
size: .; V: TRBV12-3/TRBV12-4; D: .; J: TRBJ2-1; DNA: TGTGCCAGCAGTCTCGCGGGGACGACCGAGCAGTTCTTC; CDR3: CASSLAGTTEQFF
size: .; V: TRBV2; D: TRBD1; J: TRBJ2-7; DNA: TGTGCCACACAACACCCACAGGGGTCTGACGAGCAGTACTTC; CDR3: CATQHPQGSDEQYF
size: .; V: TRBV4-1; D: TRBD2; J: TRBJ2-1; DNA: TGCGCCAGCAGCCTCTTGACTAGCAGCGGTGAGCAGTTCTTC; CDR3: CASSLLTSSGEQFF
size: .; V: TRBV19; D: .; J: TRBJ2-3; DNA: TGTGCCAGTAACGATGGGCAGGGGCCGCAGTATTTT; CDR3: CASNDGQGPQYF
size: .; V: TRBV19; D: .; J: TRBJ1-1; DNA: TGTGCCAGTAGTTACCGGGTGACTGAAGCTTTCTTT; CDR3: CASSYRVTEAFF
size: .; V: TRBV6-5; D: .; J: TRBJ2-5; DNA: TGTGCCAGCAAGCCCCCGGTGGAGGAGACCCAGTACTTC; CDR3: CASKPPVEETQYF
size: .; V: TRBV11-1; D: .; J: TRBJ2-4; DNA: TGTGCCAGCAGCCGTAACCTAGGAGACATTCAGTACTTC; CDR3: CASSRNLGDIQYF
size: .; V: TRBV6-5; D: .; J: TRBJ2-7; DNA: TGTGCCAGCTCCTACTACGAGCAGTACTTC; CDR3: CASSYYEQYF
size: .; V: TRBV4-3; D: .; J: TRBJ2-5; DNA: TGCGCCAGCAGCCGCGAGGGTCTTGGAGAGACCCAGTACTTC; CDR3: CASSREGLGETQYF
size: few; V: TRBV5-6; D: TRBD1; J: TRBJ2-7; DNA: TGTGCCAGCAGCTTGGGGACAGGGACCTACGAGCAGTACTTC; CDR3: CASSLGTGTYEQYF
size: .; V: TRBV2; D: .; J: TRBJ1-6; DNA: TGTGCCAGCAGTGAACAGGGAGATGGTTCACCCCTCCACTTT; CDR3: CASSEQGDGSPLHF
size: .; V: TRBV10-3; D: .; J: TRBJ2-3; DNA: TGTGCCATCGAAATGAGGGCAGGCTCTGGAGATACGCAGTATTTT; CDR3: CAIEMRAGSGDTQYF
size: .; V: TRBV18; D: TRBD1; J: TRBJ1-1; DNA: TGTGCCAGCTCACGACAGGGGCTTAAGAACACTGAAGCTTTCTTT; CDR3: CASSRQGLKNTEAFF
size: .; V: TRBV7-9; D: .; J: TRBJ1-1; DNA: TGTGCCAGCAGCTTATCTAGGGGGAGCACTGAAGCTTTCTTT; CDR3: CASSLSRGSTEAFF
size: .; V: TRBV6-2/TRBV6-3; D: TRBD2; J: TRBJ2-1; DNA: TGTGCCAGCAGTTACTTGGATAGCGGGGCTTATGAGCAGTTCTTC; CDR3: CASSYLDSGAYEQFF
size: .; V: TRBV19; D: .; J: TRBJ1-6; DNA: TGTGCCAGTAGCGAAACTACCTATAATTCACCCCTCCACTTT; CDR3: CASSETTYNSPLHF
size: .; V: TRBV7-2; D: TRBD2; J: TRBJ2-3; DNA: TGTGCCAGCAGCTTAGAGGTATCTAGCGGGAGTTCAGATACGCAGTATTTT; CDR3: CASSLEVSSGSSDTQYF
size: .; V: TRBV7-2; D: TRBD2; J: TRBJ2-5; DNA: TGTGCCAGCAGCGTCGGGGGGGCCCAAGAGACCCAGTACTTC; CDR3: CASSVGGAQETQYF